This is a list of T cell receptor beta chains from one sample in a study of cytotoxic CD8 clonotypes in ibrutinib-treated CLL. The repertoire was sequenced with immunoSEQ multiplex PCR; TCRdb's copy has only in-frame clones and lacks some. The sample records 40,000 or so clones, 60% to 80% being singletons. The source material was PBMCs, sampled after 24 months of ibrutinib treatment. These receptors all stem from a human donor with chronic lymphocytic leukemia. The CDR3 runs from the conserved cysteine through the conserved F or W. The D gene is left open where the match is weak. Only part of the rows carry a size: once, few, many, or a class if the clone is expanded.

>TRBV6-5|TRBJ1-2|many|TRBD1
TGTGCCAGCAGCCTACAGGGGGCGGATGGCTACACCTTC
CASSLQGADGYTF
>TRBV5-4|TRBJ2-7|.|.
TGTGCCAGCAGCACGGGGGACCGTATTGGGGGCTACGAGCAGTACTTC
CASSTGDRIGGYEQYF
>TRBV20-1|TRBJ1-2|.|.
TGCAGTGCTAGACTTCCCCGGGTATACACCTTC
CSARLPRVYTF
>TRBV19|TRBJ2-5|.|.
TGTGCCAGTAGTCTTTGGACAGAAGGGGAGACCCAGTACTTC
CASSLWTEGETQYF
>TRBV19|TRBJ2-1|.|.
TGTGCCAGTAGTATTAGCCAGTACAATGAGCAGTTCTTC
CASSISQYNEQFF
>TRBV27|TRBJ2-1|.|TRBD1
TGTGCCAGCAGTCTACACGGCCAGGGGGCCGGTGAGCAGTTCTTC
CASSLHGQGAGEQFF
>TRBV4-1|TRBJ2-1|.|.
TGCGCCAGCAGCCAAGGGAGGACTTCCTACAATGAGCAGTTCTTC
CASSQGRTSYNEQFF
>TRBV10-2|TRBJ2-3|few|.
TGCGCCAGCAGTGGATTTACTGGCGTAACAGATACGCAGTATTTT
CASSGFTGVTDTQYF
>TRBV11-1|TRBJ1-3|.|TRBD1
TGTGCCAGCAGCTCCGTGAGGGGGCGTCTTGGAAACACCATATATTTT
CASSSVRGRLGNTIYF
>TRBV7-9|TRBJ1-4|.|.
TGTGCCAGCAGCTTAGCCGGGACGGACAAACTGTTTTTT
CASSLAGTDKLFF
>TRBV11-2|TRBJ1-1|.|.
TGTGCCAGCAGCCCCAGGGGCCCTGAAGCTTTCTTT
CASSPRGPEAFF
>TRBV7-9|TRBJ2-3|.|.
TGTGCCAGCAGCCCCCGGGGGGCTACAGATACGCAGTATTTT
CASSPRGATDTQYF
>TRBV9|TRBJ2-5|.|TRBD2
TGTGCCAGCAGCGTAGAACCCAGCGGGGGGGCGGAGACCCAGTACTTC
CASSVEPSGGAETQYF
>TRBV6-5|TRBJ2-3|.|TRBD1
TGTGCCAGCAGTATAATTACAGGGGAACGTACGCAGTATTTT
CASSIITGERTQYF
>TRBV6-5|TRBJ2-5|.|.
TGTGCCAGCAGCAGGGTTGGGGAGACCCAGTACTTC
CASSRVGETQYF
>TRBV4-2|TRBJ2-5|.|.
TGTGCCAGCAGCCCCCCGGGGAGCGGACAGACCCAGTACTTC
CASSPPGSGQTQYF
>TRBV5-1|TRBJ2-2|.|.
TGCGCCAGCAGTCGCCCGGGTACGAACACCGGGGAGCTGTTTTTT
CASSRPGTNTGELFF
>TRBV5-4|TRBJ2-3|.|.
TGTGCCAGCAGCCGGGGACGAACTTCTAGCACAGATACGCAGTATTTT
CASSRGRTSSTDTQYF
>TRBV27|TRBJ2-7|.|.
TGTGCCAGCAGACAATCAGGAACGGCCTCCTACGAGCAGTACTTC
CASRQSGTASYEQYF
>TRBV1|TRBJ2-3|once|.
TGCACCAGCAGACGCGGGAGTCCCCGGCGTTGCGATACGCAGTATTTT
CTSRRGSPRRCDTQYF
>TRBV2|TRBJ1-2|few|.
TGTGCCAGCAGCGGGGCAGCCTATGGCTACACCTTC
CASSGAAYGYTF
>TRBV20-1|TRBJ1-2|.|.
TGCAGTGCTAGTGGGGGGCGAGGCTACACCTTC
CSASGGRGYTF
>TRBV6-6|TRBJ2-2|.|TRBD2
TGTGCCAGCAGTTCAAAGAGCGGGGTAAACACCGGGGAGCTGTTTTTT
CASSSKSGVNTGELFF
>TRBV7-3|TRBJ2-1|.|.
TGTGCCAGCAGCCTTGGGACAATTAGTCTGCATGAGCAGTTCTTC
CASSLGTISLHEQFF
>TRBV4-1|TRBJ2-2|large|.
TGCGCCAGCAGCCAAGGAAGAGCCGGGGAGCTGTTTTTT
CASSQGRAGELFF
>TRBV10-3|TRBJ1-1|.|.
TGTGCCACCAGACAGACGAACACTGAAGCTTTCTTT
CATRQTNTEAFF
>TRBV18|TRBJ2-3|.|.
TGTGCCAGCTCACCACTTTGGACAGCCTTGGATACGCAGTATTTT
CASSPLWTALDTQYF
>TRBV7-3|TRBJ2-1|.|TRBD2
TGTGCCAGCGGAAGGGCTAGCGGGGAAGGGGAGCAGTTCTTC
CASGRASGEGEQFF
>TRBV6-5|TRBJ1-1|.|.
TGTGCCAGCAGTTACCGTACAGTGAGCATGAACACTGAAGCTTTCTTT
CASSYRTVSMNTEAFF
>TRBV28|TRBJ1-2|few|.
TGTGCCAGCAGGGGTAGCGTGGGCGTTGCGTATGGCTACACCTTC
CASRGSVGVAYGYTF
>TRBV6-4|TRBJ1-1|.|.
TGTGCCAGCAAACCCAGCCCAGGTCGATCCGAAGCTTTCTTT
CASKPSPGRSEAFF
>TRBV6-6|TRBJ2-1|.|.
TGTGCCAGCAGTTACGGGGGGCAGGGGAGGAATGAGCAGTTCTTC
CASSYGGQGRNEQFF
>TRBV5-1|TRBJ1-1|few|.
TGCGCCAGCCAACAGGGCCCGGACACTGAAGCTTTCTTT
CASQQGPDTEAFF
>TRBV12-5|TRBJ2-7|few|TRBD2
TGTGCTAGTGGTTTTCCCCCCGATAGCGGGGCGAACTACGAGCAGTACTTC
CASGFPPDSGANYEQYF
>TRBV4-1|TRBJ1-4|many|.
TGCGCCAGCAGACTGACCGTTGCAACTAATGAAAAACTGTTTTTT
CASRLTVATNEKLFF
>TRBV7-9|TRBJ2-7|.|.
TGTGCCAGCAGCTTCGCCGGGACTTACGAGCAGTACTTC
CASSFAGTYEQYF
>TRBV18|TRBJ1-5|many|.
TGTGCCAGCTCACCAACCGCGAGCCCGGATCAGCCCCAGCATTTT
CASSPTASPDQPQHF
>TRBV7-8|TRBJ1-2|.|TRBD1
TGTGCCAGCAGCTTAGAGGTCAGGGGGCTTTATGGCTACACCTTC
CASSLEVRGLYGYTF
>TRBV2|TRBJ1-5|.|TRBD1
TGTGCCAGCAGCAAGACAGGGGGCAATCAGCCCCAGCATTTT
CASSKTGGNQPQHF
>TRBV7-7|TRBJ2-5|few|.
TGTGCTAGCAGCTTAGCCTGGTACGAGACCCAGTACTTC
CASSLAWYETQYF
>TRBV6-4|TRBJ2-3|.|.
TGTGCCAGCAGTGATATGACGGGTAAGTGGAGGACAGATACGCAGTATTTT
CASSDMTGKWRTDTQYF
>TRBV6-6|TRBJ1-3|.|.
TGTGCCAGCAGTTATGAGGAGGGGGATCTCGGGAACACCATATATTTT
CASSYEEGDLGNTIYF
>TRBV10-3|TRBJ1-3|.|TRBD1
TGTGCCAGCCTGAACAGGGACAGGGGAAACACCATATATTTT
CASLNRDRGNTIYF
>TRBV5-1|TRBJ1-5|.|.
TGCGCCAGCAGCTTGGCCCATGGGGCCAATCAGCCCCAGCATTTT
CASSLAHGANQPQHF
>TRBV6-6|TRBJ2-7|.|TRBD1
TGTGCCAGCAGTTACACAGACAGGGGCCGCCCCTACGAGCAGTACTTC
CASSYTDRGRPYEQYF
>TRBV5-1|TRBJ2-7|.|TRBD1
TGCGCCAGCAGCTTGCTACAGGGGGCGTCCGAGCAGTACTTC
CASSLLQGASEQYF